This TCR beta chain was obtained from a study of T-cell memory formation after mild COVID-19. TCRdb re-analysed the 5' RACE reads in MiXCR, keeping a single row per CDR3 protein. The sample lists fewer than 250,000 distinct CDR3 sequences; around 18% were seen once. Trimming removed 8 bases from V and 7 bases from J; junction bases left unmatched: 12. In germline, CDR1 is SEHNR, CDR2 FQNEAQ (reference sequence). The CDR3 loop spans 14 amino acids. The genes are TRBV7-9 and TRBJ1-2; 8 positions match TRBD1. The clonotype comes from an adult woman who had mild COVID-19 (a few samples of this study predate the infection). Cell type and time point are not known. Sequencing input: PBMCs or a T cell subset sorted from them (not recorded which). For the CDR3, the DNA is TGTGCCAGCGATATCCAGACAGGGGAGGGTGGCTACACCTTC. This gives the protein CASDIQTGEGGYTF.